These T cell receptor beta chains were read from a single sample in a study of human T cells and chemical hapten exposure. TCRdb reanalysed the RACE reads using MiXCR and keeps one entry per CDR3 protein. In the table there are some 350,000 distinct CDR3 sequences, around 6% of which are singletons. The sequenced sample was whole blood, obtained in connection with sensitization to the hapten diphenylcyclopropenone (DPC). These receptors came from a young woman with alopecia areata. Some clones in this sample may be carry-over from other donors' samples. Each CDR3 is given with its conserved first and last residue. Each record gives: CDR3 length, clone size, J gene, D gene, V gene, CDR3 DNA, CDR3 protein. D genes are given only for firm matches. The size of a clone is reported for some rows only, either as once, few or many, or as a class for expanded clones.

>16|-|TRBJ2-1|-|TRBV20-1
TGCAGTGCTCAACCCGGTGCAGCCCGCTCCTACAATGAGCAGTTCTTC
CSAQPGAARSYNEQFF
>18|many|TRBJ1-5|-|TRBV23-1
TGCGCCAGCAGTCAATCAGGCCGGTTCGCAAGAAGTAGTCAGCCCCAGCATTTT
CASSQSGRFARSSQPQHF
>13|many|TRBJ2-1|-|TRBV5-4
TGTGCCAGCAGCTTCCCCGGGGCCGATGAGCAGTTCTTC
CASSFPGADEQFF
>15|many|TRBJ2-2|-|TRBV11-3
TGTGCCAGCAGCCCCTACGAGGGTTGGACCGGGGAGCTGTTTTTT
CASSPYEGWTGELFF
>14|-|TRBJ1-1|-|TRBV9
TGTGCCAGCAGGCGGGGGTTAGAGAGCCCTGAAGCTTTCTTT
CASRRGLESPEAFF
>16|-|TRBJ2-3|-|TRBV18
TGTGCCAGCTCACCGGAGGGAAGGGGGCACACAGATACGCAGTATTTT
CASSPEGRGHTDTQYF
>13|many|TRBJ1-1|-|TRBV12-3/TRBV12-4
TGTGCCAGCAGTTTAGCCAGGAACACTGAAGCTTTCTTT
CASSLARNTEAFF
>14|many|TRBJ1-2|TRBD1|TRBV6-5
TGTGCCAGCAGGTCAGGGGGTCCTAACTATGGCTACACCTTC
CASRSGGPNYGYTF
>14|few|TRBJ2-1|-|TRBV9
TGTGCCAGCAGCGTAGGGGCGACTAGTCATGAGCAGTTCTTC
CASSVGATSHEQFF
>17|many|TRBJ1-5|-|TRBV24-1
TGTGCCACCAGTGATTTCCTTCGAGGCTGGGAAACTCAGCCCCAGCATTTT
CATSDFLRGWETQPQHF
>16|few|TRBJ2-7|-|TRBV14
TGTGCCAGCAGCCAAGTTTCCGGGACCGGGGGCTACGAGCAGTACTTC
CASSQVSGTGGYEQYF
>12|many|TRBJ1-1|-|TRBV5-4
TGTGCCAGCAGCCCCGTAAATAGTGAAGCTTTCTTT
CASSPVNSEAFF
>15|many|TRBJ1-6|-|TRBV12-3/TRBV12-4
TGTGCCAGCAGTTCACAGGCAGGGACTAATTCACCCCTCCACTTT
CASSSQAGTNSPLHF
>18|-|TRBJ2-2|-|TRBV14
TGTGCCAGCAGCCAAGATTGGCAAGAGAAAAGCGACACCGGGGAGCTGTTTTTT
CASSQDWQEKSDTGELFF
>12|-|TRBJ1-1|-|TRBV6-2/TRBV6-3
TGTGCCAGCAGTTGGGCTCACACTGAAGCTTTCTTT
CASSWAHTEAFF